This is a list of T cell receptor beta chains from one sample in a study of blood T cell repertoires in COVID-19. Libraries were prepared by immunoSEQ multiplex PCR; TCRdb keeps only in-frame clonotypes and omits some of them. The sample holds 95,000 to 150,000 clones; around 80% are singletons and the top ten take more than 15%. Sequenced input: peripheral blood. All receptors come from a man aged 60-69 years with active or convalescent COVID-19. Each CDR3 is given with its conserved first and last residue. A D gene is named only where the DNA matches it firmly. Some rows have no size entry. The others give once, few or many, or a class for an expanded clone.

TRBJ1-5	TRBD1	TRBV19	.	CASSPQGAGQPQHF	TGTGCCAGTAGTCCACAGGGGGCTGGTCAGCCCCAGCATTTT
TRBJ1-4	.	TRBV30	.	CAWTGSNEKLFF	TGTGCCTGGACAGGGTCTAATGAAAAACTGTTTTTT
TRBJ1-5	.	TRBV19	once	CASSSTVDSNQPQHF	TGTGCCAGTAGTTCGACAGTCGATAGCAATCAGCCCCAGCATTTT
TRBJ1-2	TRBD1	TRBV6-5	.	CAGRTDRGSYGYTF	TGTGCCGGCCGTACTGACAGGGGATCCTATGGCTACACCTTC
TRBJ2-7	TRBD2	TRBV11-2	.	CASSLSPGGAEQYF	TGTGCCAGCAGCTTAAGCCCGGGAGGGGCCGAGCAGTACTTC
TRBJ1-2	.	TRBV12-5	.	CASGLQTNYGYTF	TGTGCTAGTGGTTTACAGACCAACTATGGCTACACCTTC
TRBJ1-4	.	TRBV7-6	.	CASSHQTPNEKLFF	TGTGCCAGCAGCCACCAAACACCGAATGAAAAACTGTTTTTT
TRBJ1-5	TRBD1	TRBV10-1	.	CASNHETGAGQPQHF	TGCGCCAGCAACCACGAAACAGGGGCCGGTCAGCCCCAGCATTTT
TRBJ2-1	.	TRBV4-2	.	CASSQTAGYNEQFF	TGTGCCAGCAGCCAAACGGCGGGGTACAATGAGCAGTTCTTC
TRBJ1-1	.	TRBV5-1	.	CASSSLGPGTEAFF	TGCGCCAGCAGCTCCTTGGGGCCGGGTACTGAAGCTTTCTTT
TRBJ2-4	TRBD1	TRBV7-2	.	CASSRDRGADIQYF	TGTGCCAGCAGCAGGGACAGGGGAGCGGACATTCAGTACTTC
TRBJ2-5	TRBD1	TRBV7-2	once	CASSLGTGYQETQYF	TGTGCCAGCAGCTTAGGGACAGGGTACCAAGAGACCCAGTACTTC
TRBJ2-1	TRBD2	TRBV13	once	CASSLGSSGVYNEQFF	TGTGCCAGCAGCTTAGGGTCTAGCGGGGTCTACAATGAGCAGTTCTTC
TRBJ1-1	.	TRBV20-1	.	CSARVGEAFF	TGCAGTGCTAGGGTCGGTGAAGCTTTCTTT
TRBJ2-2	.	TRBV11-3	once	CASSRDSSNTGELFF	TGTGCCAGCAGCAGGGACTCTTCTAACACCGGGGAGCTGTTTTTT
TRBJ2-7	TRBD1	TRBV5-1	.	CASSLETGTNEQYF	TGCGCCAGCAGCTTGGAGACAGGGACGAACGAGCAGTACTTC
TRBJ1-1	TRBD1	TRBV7-9	.	CASSSTGQGARNTEAFF	TGTGCCAGCAGCTCCACGGGACAGGGGGCGCGGAACACTGAAGCTTTCTTT
TRBJ2-7	.	TRBV11-2	.	CASSPDRDSYEQYF	TGTGCCAGCAGCCCCGACAGAGACTCCTACGAGCAGTACTTC
TRBJ1-1	.	TRBV5-1	.	CASKVGSTEAFF	TGCGCCAGCAAGGTGGGGAGCACTGAAGCTTTCTTT
TRBJ2-2	.	TRBV11-2	.	CASSFHAVNTGELFF	TGTGCCAGCAGCTTTCACGCAGTGAACACCGGGGAGCTGTTTTTT
TRBJ2-7	.	TRBV6-1	.	CASSEALSGTGYYEQYF	TGTGCCAGCAGTGAAGCTCTTAGCGGGACAGGGTATTACGAGCAGTACTTC
TRBJ2-3	.	TRBV24-1	.	CATSDQATDTQYF	TGTGCCACCAGTGACCAGGCGACAGATACGCAGTATTTT
TRBJ2-1	TRBD2	TRBV7-3	.	CASSLYGTSGSVNREQFF	TGTGCCAGCAGCTTATACGGGACTAGCGGGAGCGTTAATCGTGAGCAGTTCTTC
TRBJ2-2	TRBD2	TRBV6-5	.	CASSPTTSVTGELFF	TGTGCCAGCAGCCCCACCACTAGCGTAACCGGGGAGCTGTTTTTT
TRBJ2-3	.	TRBV6-5	.	CASSSGVLGTDTQYF	TGTGCCAGCAGTTCAGGGGTGTTAGGCACAGATACGCAGTATTTT
TRBJ2-1	.	TRBV21-1	.	CASSKPPQEGGSYNEQFF	TGTGCCAGCAGCAAACCTCCTCAGGAGGGAGGCTCCTACAATGAGCAGTTCTTC
TRBJ1-1	.	TRBV7-8	.	CASSLVVTLPFDTEAFF	TGTGCCAGCAGCTTAGTGGTGACTCTACCCTTTGACACTGAAGCTTTCTTT
TRBJ1-5	.	TRBV27	.	CASSFLGVGGYSNQPQHF	TGTGCCAGCAGTTTCTTAGGGGTAGGTGGGTATAGCAATCAGCCCCAGCATTTT
TRBJ1-6	TRBD1	TRBV11-2	.	CASSHPTGGTGNSPLHF	TGTGCCAGCAGCCACCCTACAGGGGGAACGGGCAATTCACCCCTCCACTTT
TRBJ2-3	.	TRBV30	.	CAWWQGQGDTQYF	TGTGCCTGGTGGCAGGGGCAGGGAGATACGCAGTATTTT
TRBJ1-5	TRBD1	TRBV7-8	.	CASSPNDRGRWSNQPQHF	TGTGCCAGCAGCCCTAATGACAGGGGGCGGTGGAGCAATCAGCCCCAGCATTTT
TRBJ2-1	.	TRBV11-2	.	CASSLRRDNEQFF	TGTGCCAGCAGCCTCCGGAGGGATAATGAGCAGTTCTTC
TRBJ1-5	.	TRBV19	.	CATQTIRGQPQHF	TGTGCCACTCAGACTATCCGGGGTCAGCCCCAGCATTTT
TRBJ2-2	.	TRBV29-1	.	CSVEVQGNTGELFF	TGCAGCGTTGAAGTCCAGGGAAACACCGGGGAGCTGTTTTTT
TRBJ1-2	TRBD1	TRBV28	.	CASSAYGTGDGYTF	TGTGCCAGCAGTGCGTACGGGACAGGGGATGGCTACACCTTC
TRBJ2-2	TRBD1	TRBV6-5	.	CASRPDRGDTGELFF	TGTGCCAGCAGACCTGACAGGGGAGACACCGGGGAGCTGTTTTTT
TRBJ1-5	.	TRBV6-6	.	CASSPGSNQPQHF	TGTGCCAGCAGTCCAGGGAGCAATCAGCCCCAGCATTTT
TRBJ2-4	.	TRBV11-3	once	CASSFFIAKNIQYF	TGTGCCAGCAGCTTTTTTATAGCCAAAAACATTCAGTACTTC
TRBJ2-2	TRBD1	TRBV7-9	.	CASNRDRLSNTGELFF	TGTGCCAGCAATAGGGACAGACTCTCGAACACCGGGGAGCTGTTTTTT
TRBJ2-3	TRBD2	TRBV18	.	CASSSSASGWSTDTQYF	TGTGCCAGCTCATCCTCGGCTAGCGGGTGGAGCACAGATACGCAGTATTTT
TRBJ1-4	.	TRBV28	.	CATAGPVDTTNEKLFF	TGTGCCACGGCCGGCCCGGTGGACACAACTAATGAAAAACTGTTTTTT